This entry features one TCR beta chain sequence. Its antigen is not yet known. Per-base qualities were not stored, and no clone one base away is much larger. The library relied on the immunoSEQ multiplex PCR assay. The multiplex PCR relied on a mix of 60 forward primers for TCR Vbeta segments and 13 reverse primers for TCR Jbeta segments. The CDR3 region of rearranged TCR beta genes was amplified from genomic DNA with a multiplex PCR assay. The amplified TCR beta libraries were sequenced on the Illumina HiSeq System as 87-base-pair reads. Concerning the study's data processing: Across the 670 or so repertoires, a later analysis counted 80 million or so unique TCR beta chains, around 11 million of which were shared by at least two donors. A nearest-neighbor algorithm error-corrected the raw reads and collapsed the reads into unique sequences, merging closely related sequences to remove PCR and sequencing errors. V, D and J gene segments were assigned by aligning CDR3 sequences to IMGT reference sequences. For a sequence to be retained, at least a six-nucleotide match to both a V gene segment and a J gene segment was required. Rearrangements were called productive when the CDR3 lacked stop codons and stayed in frame with V and J; all others were non-productive. CDR3 was defined according to IMGT convention as the region running from the second conserved V-encoded cysteine to the conserved J-encoded phenylalanine. The earlier analysis of about 610 of the donors excluded any sequence lacking an unambiguous match to a single V gene segment. An earlier analysis of several hundred of the donors called V segments functional above 56.7% productive rearrangements and segregating when the between-donor standard deviation exceeded 5%. To diagnose cytomegalovirus status from the catalog of TCR beta chain sequences, a statistical classification framework was built. V and J gene assignment, in a later analysis, came from comparing TCR nucleotide sequences with IMGT/GENE-DB human TR gene sequences. Using the TCRdist pipeline, a later analysis assigned CDR3 sequences along with most-parsimonious VDJ recombination scenarios. In a later analysis, each TCR beta chain was defined by its CDR3 amino acid sequence together with its V-gene family, and reads lacking a unique V-gene family were excluded. To address suspected cross-contamination and a sequencing artifact, a later analysis removed 550 to 750 highly shared, low-generation-probability nucleotide sequences. For each public chain, a later analysis derived a clonal expansion index from normalized ranks of inferred template counts within each repertoire. In a later analysis, generation probabilities were computed using a VDJ recombination model fitted to out-of-frame rearrangements, and the results were checked against IGoR. Hypergeometric tests were used in a later analysis to score TCR-TCR, TCR-HLA and TCR-CMV co-occurrence, with a repertoire-size bias correction applied to the TCR pairs. To estimate false discovery rates, a later analysis permuted the HLA or CMV assignments 20 times. In a later analysis, co-occurring TCRs were grouped using DBSCAN, with TCRdist sequence similarity added in when clustering inside HLA-allele-positive subsets. For co-occurrence clustering, repertoires with fewer than 30,000 or more than 120,000 public chains were excluded, along with roughly 5 repertoires with anomalous nucleotide sharing. What TCRdb holds here is the immuneACCESS table cut down to in-frame rearrangements. Part of the clones is not present; checked against another copy, under half of the missing clones reflect an unresolved V gene, and the others are unexplained. The DNA gave D and trimming, while V, J and clone size come from that table. Within this sample are about 54,000 clones, with 75% to 80% of them counted one time only. The ten largest clones represent less than 1.5% of the sample.

In total, over 600 healthy bone marrow donors made up the cohort. At the time of sampling, every cohort member was nominally healthy, though immune exposures that went unrecorded were likely present. The donor was CMV seronegative and belonged to the group of several hundred seronegative cohort members. Each donor provided a peripheral blood sample, and peripheral blood mononuclear cells were used for TCR beta sequencing. Genomic DNA was extracted from the blood cell samples with the Qiagen DNeasy Blood Extraction Kit. V trim: 5 bases; J trim: 0 bases; unmatched bases: 8. From a lookup of the germline V gene (reference sequence), CDR1 and CDR2 are SEHNR and FQNEAQ. From the cysteine up to the phenylalanine, the CDR3 has a length of 17 residues. The read is trimmed to its CDR3 DNA, 51 bases read in frame from base 1. The sample belongs to a study of cytomegalovirus exposure and HLA in healthy donors listed by TCRdb under 2017. For context, the study as a whole: According to an earlier analysis of a few hundred of the donors, 200 million or so T cells yielded 117 million unique TCR beta sequences and about 280 Gb of sequence data. The study was designed to test whether signatures of past pathogen exposure could be identified by cataloging public T cell receptors. Rather than using new phenotypic data, the later analysis identified candidate immune exposures from TCR beta sequences and from how often those sequences occurred across donors. To predict cytomegalovirus infection status, the study brought together high-throughput TCR immunosequencing, statistical association of individual TCRs with disease status, and machine learning. Besides the first cohort of around 700 subjects, a separate validation cohort made up of 120 or so different subjects was used. Five DR-DQ haplotypes were treated as single units for association and clustering because of strong linkage in the cohort. Every repertoire in the discovery cohort had been generated on one and the same sequencing platform. In a later genetic analysis, genome-wide SNP genotypes for about 55% of the roughly 700 donors were used, and that subset was treated as a discovery cohort. An early release that covered 640 HLA-typed donors contained approximately 300 gigabases of sequencing data and 85 million to 100 million unique TCR sequences. Donor age, sex, ethnicity and CMV serostatus were compiled together with the repertoire data. An earlier analysis of 587 of the donors used high-throughput TCR beta sequencing to judge whether each TCR beta V gene segment behaved as functional or pseudogenic. Class I and class II HLA loci were covered by the typing at four-digit resolution. Using immunosequencing, the study profiled T cell repertoires from about 620 subjects and related those repertoires to cytomegalovirus serostatus. To study patterns of TCR occurrence, a later analysis re-analyzed previously published TCR beta repertoires from just over 650 donors and added high-resolution HLA genotyping. The number of typed donors differed by locus: 629-630 for A, B, C, DRB1 and DQB1; approximately 520 for DQA1; 606 for DPA1; and some 470 for DPB1. Of the 350 to 450 genotyped donors, about 80% fell in the genetic ancestry cluster associated with self-reported Caucasian donors. Among around 400 genotyped donors of the cohort, an average of around 240,000 unique TCR beta nucleotide sequences were sequenced per donor, approximately 20% of them non-productive.

Summary of the overall study and its limitations: The authors suggested that the approach could potentially be generalized to other disease states and immunological phenotypes. A later analysis associated 16,951 TCR beta sequences with specific HLA alleles at a false discovery rate of 0.05. Correlated functional status among segregating V segments might reflect linkage disequilibrium, but an unknown experimental factor could not be ruled out. CMV serostatus was the only immune exposure information available for the cohort. Strong co-occurrence of HLA alleles, especially DR and DQ, made assigning TCR associations to individual alleles difficult. A group of highly shared sequence variants was considered likely to be a technical artifact of the sequencing pipeline. V-gene and J-gene trimming of TCR beta chains was associated with a missense DCLRE1C variant in a later genetic analysis, and the association was replicated in an independent cohort. Most CMV-associated TCR beta chains appeared to be HLA-restricted in a later analysis, and the HLA associations seemed to be driven largely by CMV exposure. In a later analysis, HLA-associated TCR beta chains were found to be more clonally expanded and to have lower generation probabilities than equally common non-associated chains. A few of the identified cytomegalovirus-associated TCR beta chains were confirmed in vitro to be specific for cytomegalovirus antigens. In the study, approximately 150 TCR beta chains were listed as associated with cytomegalovirus. A further reported finding was that TCR beta sequences accurately predicted the HLA-A and HLA-B alleles for most subjects in the first cohort. The earlier analysis of 587 of the donors excluded roughly 16 rarely observed V segments, including chromosome 9 orphons, because counts were too low. Because the 87-base-pair reads could not distinguish some IMGT-functional V segments, including TRBV6-2 and TRBV6-3, those segments were excluded. A later analysis reported that several top co-occurrence clusters appeared linked to parvovirus B19, influenza, CMV and Epstein-Barr virus. The classifier was reported to diagnose cytomegalovirus status with high specificity and sensitivity in both the original and validation cohorts. This cohort had only TCR beta chains sequenced, and the lack of alpha or paired-chain data limited which features could be detected. In a later genetic analysis, fewer N-insertions in productive TCRs were reported among donors in an Asian-associated ancestry cluster than the roughly 700-donor mean. Most TCR sequences were seen in very few donors, while some public TCRs were found in many individuals. According to a later analysis, TCR association rates differed among HLA loci, with DRB1 alleles showing the most associated TCRs and HLA-C alleles showing the fewest. Because HLA typing was missing for some donors at each locus, association tests included only the typed subset. In an earlier analysis of roughly 560 of the donors, most TCR beta V segments were observed in productive rearrangements about 90% or about 30% of the time, broadly matching IMGT annotations. Sequencing depth was assumed to be roughly uniform across donors in the presence/absence analyses, though that assumption may not hold.

This TCR derives from a female donor in good health and CMV-seronegative. The sequenced material came from PBMCs. The rearranged segments are TRBV7-9 and TRBJ2-5, with 11 junctional bases fitting TRBD2. Read as DNA, the sequence is TGTGCCAGCAGCCCGGGACTAGCGGCATGGTACCAAGAGACCCAGTACTTC. This translates into CASSPGLAAWYQETQYF.